Sequencing of this T cell receptor beta chain was carried out in a study of blood T cell repertoires in COVID-19. The CDR3 is 16 residues long. The V segment lost 4 bases and the J segment 8 bases; nucleotides outside the gene matches: 10. Germline CDR1 reads SGHAT; CDR2 reads FQDESV (reference sequence). Source study methods: Reference gene primer amplification gave nucleated cell count estimates. The protocol was immunoSEQ multiplex PCR, while the TCRdb copy is restricted to in-frame clones and leaves out a portion. That table is the source of V, J and clone size, and D and trimming were worked out from the DNA. The table has roughly 230,000 clones, nearly 90% seen once; the top ten hold roughly 4%.

This clonotype was sampled from a woman in her twenties or thirties with acute COVID-19. The chain recombines TRBV11-1 with TRBJ2-1; 11 positions agree with TRBD2. The sequencing input was PBMCs or T cells enriched from blood (not recorded which). The CDR3 is CASSSIAGGPLDEQFF. In DNA, the CDR3 is TGTGCCAGCAGCTCAATAGCGGGGGGGCCTTTGGATGAGCAGTTCTTC.